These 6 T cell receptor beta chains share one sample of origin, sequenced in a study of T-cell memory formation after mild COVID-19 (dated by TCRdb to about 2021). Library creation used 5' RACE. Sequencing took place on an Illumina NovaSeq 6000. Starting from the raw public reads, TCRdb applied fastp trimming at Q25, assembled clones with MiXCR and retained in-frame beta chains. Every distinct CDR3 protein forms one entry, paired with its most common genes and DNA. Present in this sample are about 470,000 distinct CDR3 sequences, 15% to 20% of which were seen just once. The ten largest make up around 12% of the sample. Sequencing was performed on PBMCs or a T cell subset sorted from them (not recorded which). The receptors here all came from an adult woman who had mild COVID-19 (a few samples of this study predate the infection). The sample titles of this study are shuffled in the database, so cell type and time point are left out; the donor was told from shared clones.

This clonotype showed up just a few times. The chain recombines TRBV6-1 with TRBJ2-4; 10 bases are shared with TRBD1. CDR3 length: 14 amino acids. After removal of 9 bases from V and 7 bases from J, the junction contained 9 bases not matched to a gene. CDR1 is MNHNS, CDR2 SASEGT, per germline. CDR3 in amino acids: CASDRGLLGNIQYF. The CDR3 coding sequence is TGTGCCAGTGACAGGGGGCTCCTAGGGAACATTCAGTACTTC.

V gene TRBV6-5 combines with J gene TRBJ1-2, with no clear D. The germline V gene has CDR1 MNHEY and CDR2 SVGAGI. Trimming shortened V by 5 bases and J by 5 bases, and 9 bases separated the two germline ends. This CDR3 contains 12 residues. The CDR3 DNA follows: TGTGCCAGCAGTCCAACCCATTATGGCTACACCTTC. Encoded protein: CASSPTHYGYTF.

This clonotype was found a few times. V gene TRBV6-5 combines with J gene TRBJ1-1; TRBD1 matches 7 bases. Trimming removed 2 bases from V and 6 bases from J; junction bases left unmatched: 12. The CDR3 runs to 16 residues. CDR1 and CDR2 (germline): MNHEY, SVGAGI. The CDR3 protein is CASSYNDRDGIAEAFF. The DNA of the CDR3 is TGTGCCAGCAGTTACAACGACAGGGACGGTATCGCTGAAGCTTTCTTT.

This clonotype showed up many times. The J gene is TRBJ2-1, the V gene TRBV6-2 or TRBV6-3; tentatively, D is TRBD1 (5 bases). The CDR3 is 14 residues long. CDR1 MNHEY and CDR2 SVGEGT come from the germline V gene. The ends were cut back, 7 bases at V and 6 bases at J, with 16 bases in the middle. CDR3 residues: CASKQGPGSNEQFF. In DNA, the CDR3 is TGTGCCAGCAAGCAGGGCCCAGGTAGCAATGAGCAGTTCTTC.

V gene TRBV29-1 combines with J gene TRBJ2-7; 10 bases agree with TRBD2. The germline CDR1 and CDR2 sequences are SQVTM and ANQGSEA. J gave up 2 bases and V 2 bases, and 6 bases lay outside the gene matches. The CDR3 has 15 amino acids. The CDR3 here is CSVERTSGATYEQYF. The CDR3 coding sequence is TGCAGCGTTGAAAGGACTAGCGGTGCTACCTACGAGCAGTACTTC.

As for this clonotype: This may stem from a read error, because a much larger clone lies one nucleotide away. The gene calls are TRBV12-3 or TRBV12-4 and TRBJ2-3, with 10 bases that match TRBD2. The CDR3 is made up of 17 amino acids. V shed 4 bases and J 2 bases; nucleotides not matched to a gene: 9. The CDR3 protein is CASSWEAGGPHTDTQYF. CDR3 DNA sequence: TGTGCCAGCAGTTGGGAAGCGGGAGGGCCTCACACAGATACGCAGTATTTT.